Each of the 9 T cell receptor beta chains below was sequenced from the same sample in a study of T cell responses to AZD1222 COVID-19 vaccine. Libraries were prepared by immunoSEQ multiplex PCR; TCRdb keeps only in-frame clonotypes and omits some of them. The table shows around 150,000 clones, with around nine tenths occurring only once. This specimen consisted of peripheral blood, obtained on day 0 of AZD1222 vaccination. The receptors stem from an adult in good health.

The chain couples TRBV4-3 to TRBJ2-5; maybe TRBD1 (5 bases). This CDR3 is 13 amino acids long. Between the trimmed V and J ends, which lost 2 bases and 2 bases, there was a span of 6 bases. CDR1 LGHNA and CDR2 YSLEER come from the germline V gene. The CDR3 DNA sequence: TGCGCCAGCAGCCAACGACAGCAAGAGACCCAGTACTTC. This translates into CASSQRQQETQYF.

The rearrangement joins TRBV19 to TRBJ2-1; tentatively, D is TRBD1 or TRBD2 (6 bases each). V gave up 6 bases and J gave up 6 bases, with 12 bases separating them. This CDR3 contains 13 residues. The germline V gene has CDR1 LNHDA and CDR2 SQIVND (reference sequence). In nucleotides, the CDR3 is TGTGCCAGTAGCAAGGGGGAGGTCAATGAGCAGTTCTTC. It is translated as CASSKGEVNEQFF.

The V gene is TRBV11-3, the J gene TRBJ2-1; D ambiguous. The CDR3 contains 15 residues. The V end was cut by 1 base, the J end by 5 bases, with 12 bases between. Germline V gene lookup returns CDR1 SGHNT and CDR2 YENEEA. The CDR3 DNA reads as TGTGCCAGCAGCTTAGGGTGGCGCGAAGACAATGAGCAGTTCTTC. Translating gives CASSLGWREDNEQFF.

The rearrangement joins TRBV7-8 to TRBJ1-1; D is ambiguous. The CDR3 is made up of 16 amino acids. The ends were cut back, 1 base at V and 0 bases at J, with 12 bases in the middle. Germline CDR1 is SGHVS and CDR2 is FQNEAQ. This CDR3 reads CASSLVAGSMNTEAFF. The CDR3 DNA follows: TGTGCCAGCAGCTTAGTGGCAGGTAGTATGAACACTGAAGCTTTCTTT.

The CDR3 sequence is CASSPSLGQLNSPLHF. CDR3 bases: TGTGCCAGCAGCCCTAGCCTGGGACAACTTAATTCACCCCTCCACTTT. The chain is built from TRBV7-9 and TRBJ1-6, with D possibly matching TRBD1 (6 bases). CDR1 SEHNR and CDR2 FQNEAQ come from the germline V gene (reference sequence). V was trimmed by 5 bases and J by 6 bases, leaving 17 bases between them. The CDR3 runs 16 residues.

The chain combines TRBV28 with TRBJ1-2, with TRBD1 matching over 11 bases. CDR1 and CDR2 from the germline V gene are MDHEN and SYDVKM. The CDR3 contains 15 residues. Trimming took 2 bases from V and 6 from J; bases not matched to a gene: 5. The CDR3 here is CASSLPPGQGDGYTF. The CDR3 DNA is TGTGCCAGCAGTTTACCTCCGGGACAGGGGGATGGCTACACCTTC.

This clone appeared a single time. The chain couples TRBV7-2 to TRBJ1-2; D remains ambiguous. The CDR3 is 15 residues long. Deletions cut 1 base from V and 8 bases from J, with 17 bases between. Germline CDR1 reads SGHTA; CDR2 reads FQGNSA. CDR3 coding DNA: TGTGCCAGCAGCTTAGGTCCGAACTTGGGTCTAGGCTACACCTTC. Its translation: CASSLGPNLGLGYTF.

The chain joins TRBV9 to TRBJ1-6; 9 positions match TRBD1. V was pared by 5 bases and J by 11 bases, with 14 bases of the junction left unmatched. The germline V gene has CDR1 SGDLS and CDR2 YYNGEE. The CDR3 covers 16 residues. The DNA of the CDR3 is TGTGCCAGCAGTGCGGGACAGGGTGGTGGAGGAACACCCCTCCACTTT. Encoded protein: CASSAGQGGGGTPLHF.

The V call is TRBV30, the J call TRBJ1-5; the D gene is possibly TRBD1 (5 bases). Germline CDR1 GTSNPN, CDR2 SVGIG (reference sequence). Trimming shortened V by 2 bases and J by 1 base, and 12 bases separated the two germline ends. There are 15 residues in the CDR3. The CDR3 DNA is TGTGCCTGGAGTATTGGGGGGGAGAGCAATCAGCCCCAGCATTTT. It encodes CAWSIGGESNQPQHF. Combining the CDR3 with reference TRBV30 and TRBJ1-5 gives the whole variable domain SQTIHQWPATLVQPVGSPLSLECTVEGTSNPNLYWYRQAAGRGLQLLFYSVGIGQISSEVPQNLSASRPQDRQFILSSKKLLLSDSGFYLCAWSIGGESNQPQHFGDGTRLSIL.